These 9 T cell receptor beta chains came from one sample sequenced in a study of PD-1 blockade in classical Hodgkin lymphoma. Clones were read by immunoSEQ multiplex PCR, and TCRdb kept only the in-frame ones, dropping some. The table shows 25,000 to 35,000 clones, with about two thirds occurring only once. Every patient experienced relapse after autologous stem cell transplantation, and brentuximab vedotin exposure varied. The sample was peripheral blood mononuclear cells (PBMCs), taken before the second cycle of nivolumab. These receptors all come from a human donor with classical Hodgkin lymphoma.

V usage is TRBV4-3 and J usage is TRBJ1-2; no firm D call. V dropped 1 base and J dropped 5 bases, with 8 bases sitting between them. CDR1 is LGHNA, CDR2 YSLEER, per germline. The CDR3 is 13 residues long. The CDR3 region is CASSQAVTYGYTF. CDR3 bases: TGCGCCAGCAGCCAAGCAGTCACTTATGGCTACACCTTC.

This clone appeared once. This rearrangement joins TRBV4-1 to TRBJ1-2; D not certain. In germline, CDR1 is MGHRA, CDR2 YSYEKL. The CDR3 has 15 residues. Trimming removed 3 bases at V and 6 bases at J, with 17 bases between. Written as DNA, the CDR3 is TGCGCCAGCAGCCATCTAAGCGGGGTCGGAGATGGCTACACCTTC. This codes for CASSHLSGVGDGYTF.

The chain combines TRBV19 with TRBJ1-4; maybe TRBD1 (5 bases). Germline lookup yields CDR1 LNHDA and CDR2 SQIVND (reference sequence). This CDR3 is 18 amino acids long. V was trimmed by 5 bases and J by 2 bases, leaving 21 bases between them. The CDR3 is CASSSTKYEGFTNEKLFF. CDR3 sequence (DNA): TGTGCCAGTAGTTCCACAAAATACGAGGGGTTTACTAATGAAAAACTGTTTTTT.

V is TRBV15 and J is TRBJ2-7, with TRBD1 matching 7 bases. Trimming at V came to 8 bases and at J to 2 bases, leaving 9 bases not matched to a gene. This CDR3 region has 14 residues. Germline CDR1 LNHNV, CDR2 YYDKDF (reference sequence). CDR3 residues: CATGMGTATYEQYF. CDR3 nucleotides: TGTGCCACCGGAATGGGGACAGCTACCTACGAGCAGTACTTC.

This clone was recorded a few times. The chain combines TRBV9 with TRBJ2-7; 9 positions match TRBD1. The CDR3 length is 15 residues. After removal of 3 bases from V and 6 bases from J, the junction contained 10 bases not matched to a gene. Looked up from germline, CDR1 is SGDLS and CDR2 is YYNGEE. The CDR3 DNA is TGTGCCAGCAGCGCCCATACTGGACAGGGGAGCGAGCAGTACTTC. Its translation is CASSAHTGQGSEQYF. Looking up the rest from reference TRBV9 and TRBJ2-7 gives the full variable domain: DSGVTQTPKHLITATGQRVTLRCSPRSGDLSVYWYQQSLDQGLQFLIQYYNGEERAKGNILERFSAQQFPDLHSELNLSSLELGDSALYFCASSAHTGQGSEQYFGPGTRLTVT.

This chain connects TRBV6-1 to TRBJ1-5; 7 bases fit TRBD1. This CDR3 has 17 amino acids. CDR1 is MNHNS, CDR2 SASEGT, per germline. V shed 3 bases, J shed 2 bases, and the junction held 10 bases outside the gene matches. The CDR3 DNA is TGTGCCAGCAGTGACCGGGCCTTCCAGGGGGGCAATCAGCCCCAGCATTTT. Protein: CASSDRAFQGGNQPQHF.

The chain couples TRBV6-5 to TRBJ2-1; TRBD2 agrees at 11 bases. Losses at the gene ends were 6 bases for V and 7 bases for J; bases not matched to a gene: 8. This CDR3 has 15 amino acids. Germline V gene sequence: CDR1 MNHEY, CDR2 SVGAGI. The CDR3 spells CASSGTSGTRNEQFF. CDR3 bases: TGTGCCAGCAGCGGGACTAGCGGCACCCGGAATGAGCAGTTCTTC.

The chain uses TRBV2 and TRBJ1-4, with 7 bases that match TRBD1. The germline gives CDR1 SNHLY, CDR2 FYNNEI. The CDR3 extends over 14 amino acids. V lost 6 bases, J lost 4 bases, and 5 bases stayed unmatched. CDR3 bases: TGTGCCAGCAGAGAGACAGGGTATAATGAAAAACTGTTTTTT. Translated: CASRETGYNEKLFF. The entire variable domain, with the rest obtained from reference TRBV2 and TRBJ1-4, is as follows: EPEVTQTPSHQVTQMGQEVILRCVPISNHLYFYWYRQILGQKVEFLVSFYNNEISEKSEIFDDQFSVERPDGSNFTLKIRSTKLEDSAMYFCASRETGYNEKLFFGSGTQLSVL.

The rearrangement links TRBV18 to TRBJ2-3; 11 nucleotides align to TRBD2. J gave up 2 bases and V 4 bases, and 5 bases lay outside the gene matches. There are 16 residues in the CDR3. The germline V gene has CDR1 KGHSH and CDR2 LQKENI. Here the CDR3 reads CASSLGTSGTTDTQYF. The CDR3 DNA reads TGTGCCAGCTCACTAGGGACTAGCGGTACCACAGATACGCAGTATTTT.